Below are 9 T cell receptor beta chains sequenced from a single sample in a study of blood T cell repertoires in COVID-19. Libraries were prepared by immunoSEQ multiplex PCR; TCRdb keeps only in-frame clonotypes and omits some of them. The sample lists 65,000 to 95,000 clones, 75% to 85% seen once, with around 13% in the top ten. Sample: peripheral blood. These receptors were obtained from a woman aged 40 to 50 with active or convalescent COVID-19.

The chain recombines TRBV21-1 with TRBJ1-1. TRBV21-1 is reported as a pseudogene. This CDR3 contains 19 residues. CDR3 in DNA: TGTGCCAGCAGGGGTTTCGCGGGGGCGCGGGTCTCCATGAACACTGAAGCTTTCTTT. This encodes CASRGFAGARVSMNTEAFF.

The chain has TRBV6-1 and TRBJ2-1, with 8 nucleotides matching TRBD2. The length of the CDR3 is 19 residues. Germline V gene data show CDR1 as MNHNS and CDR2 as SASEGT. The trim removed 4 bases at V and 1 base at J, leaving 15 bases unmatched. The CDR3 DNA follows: TGTGCCAGCAGTGCTACGCTGCGGACTAGCTTGATATCCTACAATGAGCAGTTCTTC. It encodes CASSATLRTSLISYNEQFF.

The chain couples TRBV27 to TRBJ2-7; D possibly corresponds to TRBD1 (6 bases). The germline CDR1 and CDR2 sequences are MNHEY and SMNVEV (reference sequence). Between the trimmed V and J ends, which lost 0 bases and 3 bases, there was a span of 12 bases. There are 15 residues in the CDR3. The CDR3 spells CASSLSPGQYYEQYF. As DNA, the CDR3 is TGTGCCAGCAGTTTATCCCCCGGACAGTACTACGAGCAGTACTTC.

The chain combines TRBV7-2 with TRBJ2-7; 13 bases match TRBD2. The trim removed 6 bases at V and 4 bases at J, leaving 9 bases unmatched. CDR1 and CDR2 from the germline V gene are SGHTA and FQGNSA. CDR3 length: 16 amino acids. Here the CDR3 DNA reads TGTGCCAGCAGAATAACAGGGACTAGCGGGACTTACGAGCAGTACTTC. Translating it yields CASRITGTSGTYEQYF. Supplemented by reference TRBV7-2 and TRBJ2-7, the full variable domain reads GAGVSQSPSNKVTEKGKDVELRCDPISGHTALYWYRQSLGQGLEFLIYFQGNSAPDKSGLPSDRFSAERTGGSVSTLTIQRTQQEDSAVYLCASRITGTSGTYEQYFGPGTRLTVT.

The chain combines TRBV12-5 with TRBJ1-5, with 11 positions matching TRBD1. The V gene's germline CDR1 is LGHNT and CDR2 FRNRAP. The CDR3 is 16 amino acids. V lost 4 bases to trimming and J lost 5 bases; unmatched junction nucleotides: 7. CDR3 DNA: TGTGCTAGTGGTTCCGGGACAGGGGGATGGGATCAGCCCCAGCATTTT. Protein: CASGSGTGGWDQPQHF.

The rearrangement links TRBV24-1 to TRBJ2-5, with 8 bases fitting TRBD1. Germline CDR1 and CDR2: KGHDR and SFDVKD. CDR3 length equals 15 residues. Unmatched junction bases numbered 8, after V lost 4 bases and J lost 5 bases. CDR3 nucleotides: TGTGCCACCAGTGACCAGACAGGGGCAGGGGAGACCCAGTACTTC. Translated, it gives CATSDQTGAGETQYF.

Here the CDR3 DNA reads TGTGCCAGCGACTCTCATCACCGGGACAGGGGGCCTTGGTATTCACCCCTCCACTTT. Its translation: CASDSHHRDRGPWYSPLHF. The genes are TRBV7-3 and TRBJ1-6; 12 nucleotides agree with TRBD1. The CDR3 is made up of 19 amino acids. V shed 8 bases, J shed 8 bases, and the junction held 19 bases outside the gene matches. The germline CDR1 and CDR2 sequences are SGHTA and FQGTGA. The full variable domain, its missing parts supplied by reference TRBV7-3 and TRBJ1-6, is GAGVSQTPSNKVTEKGKYVELRCDPISGHTALYWYRQSLGQGPEFLIYFQGTGAADDSGLPNDRFFAVRPEGSVSTLKIQRTERGDSAVYLCASDSHHRDRGPWYSPLHFGNGTRLTVT.

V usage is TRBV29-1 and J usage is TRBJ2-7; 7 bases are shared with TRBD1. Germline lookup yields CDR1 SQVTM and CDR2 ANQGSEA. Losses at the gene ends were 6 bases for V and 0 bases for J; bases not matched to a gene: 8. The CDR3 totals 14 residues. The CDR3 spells CSVGGQSSSYEQYF. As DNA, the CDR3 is TGCAGCGTAGGGGGACAGAGTAGCTCCTACGAGCAGTACTTC.

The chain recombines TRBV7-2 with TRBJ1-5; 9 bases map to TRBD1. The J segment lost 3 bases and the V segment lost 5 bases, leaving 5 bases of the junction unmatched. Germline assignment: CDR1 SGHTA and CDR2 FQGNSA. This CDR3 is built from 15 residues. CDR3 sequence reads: CASSPTGGANQPQHF. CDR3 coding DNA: TGTGCCAGCAGCCCGACAGGGGGGGCCAATCAGCCCCAGCATTTT.